These 17 T cell receptor beta chains were all obtained from the same sample, sequenced in a study of OX40 agonist ivuxolimab in advanced cancers. The table came from immunoSEQ multiplex PCR; TCRdb's copy has only in-frame clones and leaves some out. Of about 70,000 clones listed, roughly 85% are singletons. The sequencing here drew on CD4+ or CD8+ T cells sorted from blood, taken in a trial of the OX40 agonist ivuxolimab. These receptors came from an adult with an advanced solid tumor such as melanoma, head and neck, liver or kidney cancer.

This clone was counted once. The chain is built from TRBV15 and TRBJ1-1; D ambiguous. CDR1 is LNHNV, CDR2 YYDKDF, per germline (reference sequence). The CDR3 is made up of 15 amino acids. The V gene lost 5 bases and the J gene lost 3 bases, with 16 bases spanning the gap. DNA for the CDR3: TGTGCCACCAGCCCCGAAATGGGTTTAGACACTGAAGCTTTCTTT. It encodes CATSPEMGLDTEAFF.

V is TRBV6-5 and J is TRBJ2-7; D not resolved. V lost 6 bases, J lost 2 bases, and 17 bases lay in between. The CDR3 loop spans 15 amino acids. Germline-derived CDR1 and CDR2 are MNHEY and SVGAGI. In DNA form, the CDR3 reads TGTGCCAGCAGGGACGACCCGATTCGGGCCTACGAGCAGTACTTC. Amino acids: CASRDDPIRAYEQYF.

The CDR3 DNA sequence: TGTGCCAGCAGTTGGGGACAGGGAGACGGCTACACCTTC. Protein product: CASSWGQGDGYTF. The V and J genes are TRBV6-5 and TRBJ1-2; TRBD1 aligns across 9 bases. The CDR3 loop spans 13 amino acids. Germline assignment: CDR1 MNHEY and CDR2 SVGAGI. The trim removed 4 bases at V and 8 bases at J, leaving 5 bases unmatched.

The chain recombines TRBV7-6 with TRBJ2-3; 9 nucleotides align to TRBD2. J lost 2 bases, V lost 3 bases, and 6 bases had no gene match. Germline V gene sequence: CDR1 SGHVS, CDR2 FNYEAQ. The length of the CDR3 is 16 residues. In DNA form, the CDR3 reads TGTGCCAGCAGCTTGGGCGGGGGGGCCTCCACAGATACGCAGTATTTT. It codes for CASSLGGGASTDTQYF.

The rearrangement links TRBV27 to TRBJ1-1, with D perhaps TRBD1 (5 bases). The CDR3 spans 16 residues. Trimming took off 4 bases at V and 1 base at J, with 16 bases between the two ends. Germline CDR1 MNHEY, CDR2 SMNVEV (reference sequence). CDR3 loop: CASSSLLGRGNTEAFF. The CDR3 DNA is TGTGCCAGCAGTTCCTTGTTGGGGAGGGGGAACACTGAAGCTTTCTTT.

This sequence joins TRBV19 and TRBJ2-3, with D tentatively TRBD1 or TRBD2 (5 bases each). CDR3 length: 18 amino acids. Trimming took off 6 bases at V and 0 bases at J, with 22 bases between the two ends. Germline V CDR1 and CDR2: LNHDA, SQIVND (reference sequence). The CDR3: CASSLIPGTKESTDTQYF. In DNA, the CDR3 is TGTGCCAGTAGCCTAATACCCGGGACGAAAGAGAGCACAGATACGCAGTATTTT.

This sequence joins TRBV2 and TRBJ1-1; 7 bases align to TRBD1. Trimming cost V 7 bases and J 0 bases; bases outside gene matches: 8. From germline, CDR1 is SNHLY and CDR2 FYNNEI. The CDR3 covers 15 residues. The CDR3 protein is CASNSEQGLNTEAFF. CDR3 DNA sequence: TGTGCCAGCAATTCTGAACAGGGGCTGAACACTGAAGCTTTCTTT.

This CDR3 reads CASSDYSPLHF. CDR3 coding DNA: TGTGCCAGCAGTGACTATTCACCCCTCCACTTT. This rearrangement joins TRBV6-1 to TRBJ1-6; D is unclear. This CDR3 contains 11 residues. CDR1 and CDR2 (germline): MNHNS, SASEGT. V lost 3 bases to trimming and J lost 8 bases, with 2 bases between them.

Here the CDR3 DNA reads TGTGCCAGCAGAACAAGGACCAGGGCTTCCTATGGCTACACCTTC. Its translation is CASRTRTRASYGYTF. This chain connects TRBV13 to TRBJ1-2, with D possibly TRBD1 on 5 matching bases. The CDR3 is 15 residues long. Trimming cost V 6 bases and J 4 bases, with 18 bases left between them. Per the germline V gene, CDR1 is PRHDT and CDR2 is FYEKMQ (reference sequence). Together with reference TRBV13 and TRBJ1-2, the CDR3 gives the full variable domain: AAGVIQSPRHLIKEKRETATLKCYPIPRHDTVYWYQQGPGQDPQFLISFYEKMQSDKGSIPDRFSAQQFSDYHSELNMSSLELGDSALYFCASRTRTRASYGYTFGSGTRLTVV.

In its sample, this clone was seen once. The chain couples TRBV18 to TRBJ1-5, with D uncertain. Germline values: CDR1 KGHSH, CDR2 LQKENI. V was shortened by 5 bases and J by 0 bases, with 2 bases between the two germline ends. The CDR3 totals 12 residues. CDR3 DNA: TGTGCCAGCTCAGGTAGCAATCAGCCCCAGCATTTT. Its translation is CASSGSNQPQHF.

The chain links TRBV30 to TRBJ1-2, with 7 bases matching TRBD1. The CDR3 covers 14 residues. V lost 0 bases to trimming and J lost 8 bases; unmatched junction nucleotides: 9. The germline V gene has CDR1 GTSNPN and CDR2 SVGIG (reference sequence). The CDR3 protein is CAWSVPPGQRGYTF. Written as DNA, the CDR3 is TGTGCCTGGAGTGTACCTCCGGGACAGCGGGGCTACACCTTC. Full variable domain (missing parts from reference TRBV30 and TRBJ1-2): SQTIHQWPATLVQPVGSPLSLECTVEGTSNPNLYWYRQAAGRGLQLLFYSVGIGQISSEVPQNLSASRPQDRQFILSSKKLLLSDSGFYLCAWSVPPGQRGYTFGSGTRLTVV.

With regard to this clone: At the DNA level, this CDR3 is encoded by other sequences in the same sample as well. The CDR3 loop is CASSVKGENTEAFF. The CDR3 nucleotides read TGTGCCAGCAGTGTAAAAGGGGAAAACACTGAAGCTTTCTTT. V gene TRBV2 combines with J gene TRBJ1-1, with D possibly TRBD1 on 5 matching bases. Between the trimmed V and J ends, which lost 4 bases and 2 bases, there was a span of 11 bases. Per the germline V gene, CDR1 is SNHLY and CDR2 is FYNNEI. The CDR3 extends over 14 amino acids. The variable domain in full, with the rest retrieved from reference TRBV2 and TRBJ1-1, is EPEVTQTPSHQVTQMGQEVILRCVPISNHLYFYWYRQILGQKVEFLVSFYNNEISEKSEIFDDQFSVERPDGSNFTLKIRSTKLEDSAMYFCASSVKGENTEAFFGQGTRLTVV.

Only a few counts were recorded for this clone. The chain uses TRBV5-4 and TRBJ1-1; 9 bases are shared with TRBD1. Germline CDR1 reads SGHNT; CDR2 reads YYREEE (reference sequence). The CDR3 covers 16 residues. Germline trimming cut 2 bases from V and 3 bases from J; bases unmatched to any gene: 8. CDR3 coding DNA: TGTGCCAGCAGCTTAGGGGGACAGGGAGTTTACACTGAAGCTTTCTTT. This sequence encodes CASSLGGQGVYTEAFF.

V gene TRBV10-3 combines with J gene TRBJ2-4; 9 bases match TRBD1. CDR3 size: 15 residues. CDR1 ENHRY and CDR2 SYGVKD come from the germline V gene. Trimming took 5 bases from V and 5 from J; bases not matched to a gene: 7. The CDR3 sequence: CAISHHGQGQNIQYF. CDR3 nucleotides: TGTGCCATCAGTCATCACGGACAGGGGCAAAACATTCAGTACTTC.

The V gene is TRBV10-3, the J gene TRBJ1-1; 7 bases map to TRBD1. Per the germline V gene, CDR1 is ENHRY and CDR2 is SYGVKD. The V segment lost 6 bases and the J segment 4 bases; nucleotides outside the gene matches: 8. This CDR3 has 14 amino acids. CDR3 DNA: TGTGCCATCAGGCCGACAGGGTTGGGCACTGAAGCTTTCTTT. It encodes CAIRPTGLGTEAFF.

V usage is TRBV18 and J usage is TRBJ1-2; D call uncertain. This CDR3 has 15 residues. V lost 2 bases, J lost 2 bases, and 12 bases lay in between. Germline loops: CDR1 KGHSH, CDR2 LQKENI. In DNA form, the CDR3 reads TGTGCCAGCTCACCAATGGCAGGTCTCAACTATGGCTACACCTTC. Amino acid sequence: CASSPMAGLNYGYTF. The full variable domain, with the rest looked up from reference TRBV18 and TRBJ1-2, is NAGVMQNPRHLVRRRGQEARLRCSPMKGHSHVYWYRQLPEEGLKFMVYLQKENIIDESGMPKERFSAEFPKEGPSILRIQQVVRGDSAAYFCASSPMAGLNYGYTFGSGTRLTVV.

This sequence joins TRBV19 and TRBJ1-5, with 7 positions matching TRBD1. The germline gives CDR1 LNHDA, CDR2 SQIVND (reference sequence). The CDR3 totals 16 residues. The V and J ends lost 2 bases and 0 bases, in that order; junction bases with no gene match: 4. As DNA, the CDR3 is TGTGCCAGTAGTATATGGACAGGTCATAGCAATCAGCCCCAGCATTTT. Its protein is CASSIWTGHSNQPQHF.